The clone carrying this TCR beta chain has only a few counts. The antigen is not known. The sample belongs to a study of early stage breast cancer tumors. Broader study findings: Blood repertoires resembled normal breast more than tumor. Most shared enriched TCRB sequences were commonly generated ones.

Using immunoSEQ multiplex PCR, the repertoire was profiled, and TCRdb retains in-frame clones only, with some absent. The sample yields around 40,000 clones, about 78% seen once. Material: blood. This clonotype was obtained from a person aged 45 to 59 with breast cancer.

The CDR3 sequence is CASSGAGNTEAFF. Here the CDR3 DNA reads TGTGCCAGCAGTGGGGCAGGGAACACTGAAGCTTTCTTT. V is TRBV25-1 and J is TRBJ1-1; D unclear. Trimming removed 4 bases from V and 1 base from J, with 7 bases in between. Germline V gives CDR1 MGHDK, CDR2 SYGVNS. The CDR3 length is 13 residues.